Detailed here is one T cell receptor (beta chain). As yet, its antigen is unknown. Pooling covered second doses at about 4 or about 12 weeks. These data belong to a study of T cell responses to AZD1222 COVID-19 vaccine. The protocol was immunoSEQ multiplex PCR, while the TCRdb copy is restricted to in-frame clones and leaves out a portion. The data contain some 250,000 clones, 94% of them seen just once; the ten biggest clones take up 0.55%. V lost 1 base and J lost 2; bases outside the gene matches: 1. The CDR3 consists of 14 residues. Germline loops: CDR1 LGHDT, CDR2 YNNKEL (reference sequence). Study-wide results and caveats: Vaccination with two AZD1222 doses was followed by a rise in Spike-specific TCR breadth and depth. Clonal diversity may have been underestimated, and the donors were mostly white British, with more females than males. The number of AZD1222 recipients seropositive at baseline was only 5 to 7.

The sequence derives from an adult who received the AZD1222 COVID-19 vaccine. The sequencing here drew on peripheral blood, taken 28 days after the second AZD1222 dose. V usage is TRBV3-1 (or the pseudogene TRBV3-2) and J usage is TRBJ2-7, with 8 bases matching TRBD2. CDR3 DNA sequence: TGTGCCAGCAGCCAAGGGGGACTAGCCTACGAGCAGTACTTC. It codes for CASSQGGLAYEQYF.